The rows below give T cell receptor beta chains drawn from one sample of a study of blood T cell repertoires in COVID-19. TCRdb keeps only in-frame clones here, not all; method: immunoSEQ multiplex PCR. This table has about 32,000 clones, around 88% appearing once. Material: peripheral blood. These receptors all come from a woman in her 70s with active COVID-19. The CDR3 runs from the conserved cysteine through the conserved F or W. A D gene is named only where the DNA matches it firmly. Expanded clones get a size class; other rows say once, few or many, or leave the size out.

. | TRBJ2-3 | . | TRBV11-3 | CASSSRASRADTQYF | TGTGCCAGCAGCTCCAGGGCTTCCCGGGCAGATACGCAGTATTTT
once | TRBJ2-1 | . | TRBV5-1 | CASSPTGQGGLAGTPGNNEQFF | TGCGCCAGCAGCCCTACGGGACAGGGTGGTCTAGCGGGGACCCCGGGGAACAATGAGCAGTTCTTC
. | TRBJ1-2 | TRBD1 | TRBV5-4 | CASSLAGTGDYGYTF | TGTGCCAGCAGCTTGGCTGGGACAGGGGACTATGGCTACACCTTC
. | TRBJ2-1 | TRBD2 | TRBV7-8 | CASSLVAGVDEQFF | TGTGCCAGCAGCTTAGTCGCGGGGGTCGATGAGCAGTTCTTC
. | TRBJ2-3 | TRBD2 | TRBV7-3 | CASSLTPMAGGTDTQYF | TGTGCCAGCAGCTTAACGCCTATGGCGGGGGGCACAGATACGCAGTATTTT
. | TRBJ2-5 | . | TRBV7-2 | CASSWRLEAQTQYF | TGTGCCAGCAGCTGGCGCCTGGAGGCTCAGACCCAGTACTTC
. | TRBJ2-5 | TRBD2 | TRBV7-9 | CASSLRLAGGQETQYF | TGTGCCAGCAGCTTAAGACTAGCGGGGGGTCAAGAGACCCAGTACTTC
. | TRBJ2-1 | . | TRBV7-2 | CASSLVGGLPGNEQFF | TGTGCCAGCAGCTTAGTCGGTGGACTCCCTGGGAATGAGCAGTTCTTC
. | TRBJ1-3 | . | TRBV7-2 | CASSPVGGSGNTIYF | TGTGCCAGCAGCCCCGTAGGGGGTTCTGGAAACACCATATATTTT
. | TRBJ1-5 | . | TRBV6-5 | CASRRYSNQPQHF | TGTGCCAGCAGGAGATATAGCAATCAGCCCCAGCATTTT
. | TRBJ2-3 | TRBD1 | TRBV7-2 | CASSPRQGGITDTQYF | TGTGCCAGCAGCCCGCGACAGGGGGGGATCACAGATACGCAGTATTTT
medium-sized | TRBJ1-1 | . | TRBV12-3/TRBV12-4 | CASSFGTEAFF | TGTGCCAGCAGTTTCGGTACTGAAGCTTTCTTT
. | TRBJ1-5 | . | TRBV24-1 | CATSAGRVGSHQPQHF | TGTGCCACCAGTGCGGGGCGGGTCGGGAGCCATCAGCCCCAGCATTTT
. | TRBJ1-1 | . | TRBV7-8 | CASSWGHSNTEAFF | TGTGCCAGCAGCTGGGGACATTCGAACACTGAAGCTTTCTTT